This TCR beta chain stems from a study of T cells in Graves' hyperthyroidism and ophthalmopathy. Study summary: Before any treatment, at initial diagnosis, peripheral blood was collected.

From RNA transcripts, TCR beta CDR3 regions were amplified. When the TCR CDR3 underwent first-round RT-PCR, the HTBI primer set was used. Via MiXCR, TCRdb re-called the multiplex PCR reads, giving one row per CDR3 protein. The table records about 260,000 distinct CDR3 sequences, approximately 21% of them present only once. A NOSPECS grade of at least 4, a Clinical Activity Score of at least 3 and duration under 3 months were recorded in ophthalmopathy patients. The study excluded patients with uncontrolled infection, other autoimmune disease, pregnancy or lactation. Diagnostic assessment was based on clinical symptoms, serum thyroxine and TRAb, thyroid ultrasound and orbital computed tomography. Trimming cost V 3 bases and J 5 bases; bases outside gene matches: 15. The CDR3 loop spans 18 amino acids. Germline CDR1 reads SGDLS; CDR2 reads YYNGEE.

Sample: blood. The rearrangement links TRBV9 to TRBJ1-4, with 8 bases matching TRBD1. The sequence was collected from a man aged 25-45 years with Graves' ophthalmopathy. CDR3 DNA: TGTGCCAGCAGCGGTAGCCCCGCGACAGGGGAGCAGAATGAAAAACTGTTTTTT. Its protein is CASSGSPATGEQNEKLFF.